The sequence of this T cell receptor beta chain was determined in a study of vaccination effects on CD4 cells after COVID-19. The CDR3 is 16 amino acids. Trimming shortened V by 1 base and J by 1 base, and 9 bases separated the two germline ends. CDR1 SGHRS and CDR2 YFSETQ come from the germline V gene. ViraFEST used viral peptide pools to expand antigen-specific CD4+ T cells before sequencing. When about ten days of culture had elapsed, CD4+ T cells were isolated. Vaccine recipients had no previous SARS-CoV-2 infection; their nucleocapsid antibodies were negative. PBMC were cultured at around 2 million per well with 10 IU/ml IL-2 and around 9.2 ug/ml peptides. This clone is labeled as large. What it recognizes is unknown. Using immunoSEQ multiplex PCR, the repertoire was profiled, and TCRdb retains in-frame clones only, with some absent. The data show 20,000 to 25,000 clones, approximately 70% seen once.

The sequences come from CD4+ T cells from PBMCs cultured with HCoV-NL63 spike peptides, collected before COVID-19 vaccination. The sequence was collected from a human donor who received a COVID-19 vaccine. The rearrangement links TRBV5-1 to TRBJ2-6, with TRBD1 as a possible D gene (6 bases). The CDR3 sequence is CASSLNGQSGANVLTF. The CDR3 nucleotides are TGCGCCAGCAGCTTGAACGGACAGTCTGGGGCCAACGTCCTGACTTTC.